Given below is one T cell receptor beta chain in context. The data derive from a study of blood T cells in healthy people across ages. Germline loops: CDR1 LGHNA, CDR2 YNFKEQ. Trimming cost V 6 bases and J 2 bases; bases outside gene matches: 7. The length of the CDR3 is 15 residues. The use of a sample-barcoded 5' primer and a J-beta primer mix characterized a second PCR of roughly 6 to 11 cycles. TCRdb independently ran MiXCR on the 5' RACE reads; one entry per CDR3 protein. The table has approximately 900,000 distinct CDR3 sequences, 45% to 50% seen once; the top ten hold about an eighth. Sequenced material: blood. The sequence was obtained from a man younger than 40 in good health. The V call is TRBV4-2, the J call TRBJ2-7, with 10 bases aligning to TRBD2. The CDR3 here is CASRTHSGGTYEQYF. The DNA of the CDR3 is TGTGCCAGCAGGACGCATAGCGGGGGGACCTACGAGCAGTACTTC.